The subject of this entry is one T cell receptor beta chain. This receptor's antigen is unknown. Within one base of it there is no much larger clone, and no base qualities were kept. Explained via the paper, the treatment or condition label denotes: approximately 18 received Ad26.COV2.S at low or high dose, single or two shots; several received placebo; per-sample allocation not given. For vaccine and placebo recipients, the sequenced repertoires came from samples collected on day 63 after the first injection. In Cohort 1b, roughly 26 adults aged 18-55 years were enrolled at a single site in Boston, USA, between 29 July and 7 August 2020. As a vaccine, Ad26.COV2.S was a replication-incompetent adenovirus type 26 vector that expressed a prefusion-stabilized SARS-CoV-2 spike protein derived from the original Wuhan strain. Relative to germline, V is missing 6 bases and J is missing 7 bases, with 6 bases of the junction outside any gene match. Including cysteine and phenylalanine, the CDR3 has 14 amino acids. This entry keeps only the CDR3 DNA: 42 bases, framed from base 1. CDR1 and CDR2 were assigned from the germline V gene (reference sequence) as MNHNY and SVGAGI.

TCRbeta CDR3 regions were sequenced with the immunoSEQ Assay. After extraction, genomic DNA underwent amplification by bias-controlled multiplex PCR, followed by high-throughput sequencing. Per the source publication's procedure: Collapsing and filtering of sequences were performed to quantify the absolute abundance of each unique TCRbeta CDR3 region. T cell fraction was estimated by normalizing TCRbeta template counts to usable DNA, which was measured by amplifying reference genes present in all nucleated cells. Repertoire TCRs were annotated as SARS-CoV-2-specific when V gene, CDR3 amino acid sequence and J gene were exactly matched to a known reactive TCR set. The reference SARS-CoV-2 TCR set was derived from MIRA and filtered for enrichment in COVID-19-positive ImmuneCODE repertoires, a step that removed public or cross-reactive TCRs. Drawing on the MIRA antigens, annotated TCRs were analysed further at the level of specific ORF or position within ORF. Breadth was defined as annotated unique rearrangements over total unique productive rearrangements; depth was the summed frequency of those rearrangements. Two-sided Wilcoxon rank-sum tests were applied when comparing TCR breadth between groups. Held by TCRdb, this immuneACCESS table contains in-frame sequences only and omits some clones. Under half of the omission traces to an unresolved V gene where checked; the cause of the rest is unknown. D and trimming were read from the DNA, whereas the V and J calls and clone size are those reported in that table. A total of about 260,000 clones appear in this sample, around nine tenths of them only once. The biggest ten clones account for just under 3% of the sample.

This entry comes from a study of Ad26.COV2.S vaccination and SARS-CoV-2 variants (TCRdb year 2021). A note on the overall study: Vaccine-arm donors were drawn from COV1001, a multicentre, randomized, double-blind, placebo-controlled phase I-IIa trial of Ad26.COV2.S in healthy adults. The TCR-sequenced set comprised about 32 samples: around 20 Ad26.COV2.S vaccine recipients, 5 placebo recipients and 8 SARS-CoV-2 convalescent individuals. Investigators remained blinded to trial group allocation during experiments and outcome assessment. Dosing of Ad26.COV2.S was intramuscular, at either 5x10^10 or 1x10^11 viral particles, delivered as one shot or as two shots spaced 56 days apart. Trial participants were randomized into five groups of five, in which low-dose or high-dose Ad26.COV2.S was given once or twice, or placebo was given on both occasions. TCRbeta repertoire sequencing was used to assess the specificity and breadth of SARS-CoV-2-reactive T cell receptors after Ad26.COV2.S vaccination.

What the authors observed across the whole study: The study was not powered to compare responses between vaccine doses or regimens. Vaccine and placebo recipients had comparable non-spike TCR breadth, which fits with the vaccine containing only spike. Spike-specific TCR breadth was higher in Ad26.COV2.S recipients than in placebo recipients (P = 0.0014). The authors noted that total T cell responses may have been underestimated by the TCR breadth and depth analyses. Substantial breadth of spike-specific CD8+ and CD4+ T cell responses was reported after vaccination.

Specimen: peripheral blood, collected in a trial of Ad26.COV2.S vaccine versus placebo. This TCR came from a person between 18 and 65 years old who received the Ad26.COV2.S COVID-19 vaccine or a placebo. This sequence uses TRBV6-6 and TRBJ1-6; TRBD1 aligns with 7 central bases. This receptor has the CDR3 CASSRDSGNSPLHF. The DNA sequence is as follows: TGTGCCAGCAGCAGGGACAGTGGGAATTCACCCCTCCACTTT.